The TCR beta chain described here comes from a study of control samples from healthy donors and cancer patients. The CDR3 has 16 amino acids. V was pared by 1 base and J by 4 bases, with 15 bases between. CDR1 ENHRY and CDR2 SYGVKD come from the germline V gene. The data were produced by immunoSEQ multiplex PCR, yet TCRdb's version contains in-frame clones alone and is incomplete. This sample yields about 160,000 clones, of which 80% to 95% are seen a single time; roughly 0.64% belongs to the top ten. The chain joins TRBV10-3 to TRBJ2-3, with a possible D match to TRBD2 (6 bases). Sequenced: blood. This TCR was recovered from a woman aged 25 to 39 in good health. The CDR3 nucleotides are TGTGCCATCAGTGAGTTGGAGGGAGTTAGGGCAGATACGCAGTATTTT. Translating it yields CAISELEGVRADTQYF.